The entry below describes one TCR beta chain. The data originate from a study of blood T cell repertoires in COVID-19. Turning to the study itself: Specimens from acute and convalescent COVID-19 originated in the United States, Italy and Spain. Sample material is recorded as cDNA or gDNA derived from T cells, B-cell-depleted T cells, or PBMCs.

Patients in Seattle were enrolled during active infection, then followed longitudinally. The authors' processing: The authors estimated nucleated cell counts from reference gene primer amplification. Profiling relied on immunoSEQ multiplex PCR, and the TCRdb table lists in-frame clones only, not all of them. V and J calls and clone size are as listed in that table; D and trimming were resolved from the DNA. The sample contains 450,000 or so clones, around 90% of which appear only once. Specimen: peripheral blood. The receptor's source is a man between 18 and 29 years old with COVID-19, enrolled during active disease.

CDR3 DNA sequence: TGTGCCAGCAGCCTCAGGGGAGTGGAGACCCAGTACTTC. Translation gives CASSLRGVETQYF. This chain joins TRBV7-9 and TRBJ2-5; D might be TRBD1 (6 bases). This CDR3 spans 13 amino acids. Trimming pared 5 bases from V and 5 bases from J, leaving 12 bases between. Germline CDR1 and CDR2: SEHNR and FQNEAQ (reference sequence).